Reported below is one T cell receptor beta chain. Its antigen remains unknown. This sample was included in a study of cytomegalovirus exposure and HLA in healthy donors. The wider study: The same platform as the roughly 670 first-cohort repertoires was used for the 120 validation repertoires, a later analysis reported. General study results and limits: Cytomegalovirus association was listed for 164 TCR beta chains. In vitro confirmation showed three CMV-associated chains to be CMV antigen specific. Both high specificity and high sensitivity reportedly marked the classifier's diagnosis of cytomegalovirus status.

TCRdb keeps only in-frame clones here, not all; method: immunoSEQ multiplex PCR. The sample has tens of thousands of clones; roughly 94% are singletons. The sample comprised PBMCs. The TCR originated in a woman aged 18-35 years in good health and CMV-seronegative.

CDR3 sequence: CASSLGLAGASYEQYF. Here the CDR3 DNA reads TGCGCCAGCAGCCTGGGACTAGCGGGGGCATCCTACGAGCAGTACTTC. The chain joins TRBV5-1 to TRBJ2-7; 14 bases match TRBD2. CDR1 is SGHRS and CDR2 is YFSETQ in the germline V gene. The CDR3 has 16 residues. V was pared by 4 bases and J by 1 base, with 4 bases of the junction left unmatched.